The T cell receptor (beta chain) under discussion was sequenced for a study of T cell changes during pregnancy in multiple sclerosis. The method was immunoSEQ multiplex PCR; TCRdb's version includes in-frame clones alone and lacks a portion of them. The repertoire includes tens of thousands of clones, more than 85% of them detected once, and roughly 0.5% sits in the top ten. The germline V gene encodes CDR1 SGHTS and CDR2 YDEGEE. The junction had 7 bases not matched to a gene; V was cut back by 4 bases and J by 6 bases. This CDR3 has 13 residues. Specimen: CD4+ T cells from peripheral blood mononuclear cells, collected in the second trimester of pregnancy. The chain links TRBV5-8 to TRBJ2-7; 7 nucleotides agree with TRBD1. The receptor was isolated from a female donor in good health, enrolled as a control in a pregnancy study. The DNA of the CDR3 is TGTGCCAGCAGCGCCGACAGGGATATCGAGCAGTACTTC. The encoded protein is CASSADRDIEQYF.